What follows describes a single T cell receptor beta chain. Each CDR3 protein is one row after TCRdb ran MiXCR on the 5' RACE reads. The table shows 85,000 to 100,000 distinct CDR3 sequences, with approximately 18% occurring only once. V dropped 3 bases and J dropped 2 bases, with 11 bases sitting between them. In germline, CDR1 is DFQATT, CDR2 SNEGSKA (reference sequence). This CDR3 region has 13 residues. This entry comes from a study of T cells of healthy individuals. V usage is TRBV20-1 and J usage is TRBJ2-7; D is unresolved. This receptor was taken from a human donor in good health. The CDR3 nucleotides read TGCAGTGCTAGTCGGGCAGATCCCTACGAGCAGTACTTC. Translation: CSASRADPYEQYF.